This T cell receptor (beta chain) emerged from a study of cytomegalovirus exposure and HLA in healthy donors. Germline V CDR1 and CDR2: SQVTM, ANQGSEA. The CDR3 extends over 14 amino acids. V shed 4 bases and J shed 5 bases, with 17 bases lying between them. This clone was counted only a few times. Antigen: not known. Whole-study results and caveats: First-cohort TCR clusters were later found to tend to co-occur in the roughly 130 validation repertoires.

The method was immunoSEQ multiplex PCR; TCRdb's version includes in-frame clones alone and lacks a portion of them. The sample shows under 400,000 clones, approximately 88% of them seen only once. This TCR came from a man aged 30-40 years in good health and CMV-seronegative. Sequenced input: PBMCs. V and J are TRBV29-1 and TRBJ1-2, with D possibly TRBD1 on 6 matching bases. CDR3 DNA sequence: TGCAGCGTTGGGCTACAGGGTCCCCCTTATGGCTACACCTTC. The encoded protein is CSVGLQGPPYGYTF.